Below, 10 T cell receptor beta chains from the same sample are listed, as sequenced in a study of blood T cells in healthy people across ages. Next came a second PCR, run for roughly 6 to 11 cycles, which used a sample-barcoded 5' primer along with a J-beta primer mix. TCRdb fed the 5' RACE reads into MiXCR, producing one record per CDR3 protein. The table records about 780,000 distinct CDR3 sequences, more than 25% of them present only once. In addition, the sample was reused for a study of T cells of mothers and their children.

The sequenced material came from blood. Receptors were obtained from a boy aged 5-17 years in good health.

The rearrangement uses TRBV15 and TRBJ1-4; D is unresolved. The CDR3 is 15 residues long. CDR1 is LNHNV and CDR2 is YYDKDF in the germline V gene (reference sequence). With 2 bases removed from V and 7 bases from J, the gap between germline ends came to 14 bases. CDR3 sequence: CATSRPNPPVEKLFF. The CDR3, as DNA: TGTGCCACCAGCAGACCCAACCCGCCCGTTGAAAAACTGTTTTTT. Variable domain in full (rest from reference TRBV15 and TRBJ1-4): DAMVIQNPRYQVTQFGKPVTLSCSQTLNHNVMYWYQQKSSQAPKLLFHYYDKDFNNEADTPDNFQSRRPNTSFCFLDIRSPGLGDTAMYLCATSRPNPPVEKLFFGSGTQLSVL.

The rearrangement links TRBV7-3 to TRBJ2-5, with 7 positions matching TRBD2. The V gene end was trimmed by 5 bases and the J gene end by 5 bases; junction bases not matched to a gene: 11. This CDR3 has 15 residues. Germline CDR1 reads SGHTA; CDR2 reads FQGTGA. The CDR3 coding sequence is TGTGCCAGCAGCGACCCCTGGGCGGGGGAGGAGACCCAGTACTTC. Protein: CASSDPWAGEETQYF.

As DNA, the CDR3 is TGCGCCAGCAGCTTGTTGTCCGGGTTGAACTATGGCTACACCTTC. Its protein is CASSLLSGLNYGYTF. The chain has TRBV5-1 and TRBJ1-2; D gene ambiguous. V gave up 1 base and J gave up 2 bases, with 12 bases separating them. In germline, CDR1 is SGHRS, CDR2 YFSETQ. The CDR3 has 15 amino acids.

This clonotype came up a few times. The CDR3 sequence is CASSQPPTTQYF. The CDR3 DNA sequence: TGCGCCAGCAGTCAACCCCCAACGACCCAGTACTTC. The V and J genes are TRBV23-1 and TRBJ2-5; no firm D call. TRBV23-1 is labeled an ORF, and its function is uncertain. CDR3 length equals 12 residues. With 2 bases removed from V and 7 bases from J, the gap between germline ends came to 8 bases.

This clonotype was observed at least ten times. The CDR3 loop is CASSLEDRVGETQYF. The DNA of the CDR3 is TGTGCCAGCAGCTTGGAGGACAGGGTCGGGGAGACCCAGTACTTC. The genes are TRBV7-3 and TRBJ2-5; 8 bases match TRBD1. The J segment lost 5 bases and the V segment lost 3 bases, leaving 8 bases of the junction unmatched. The CDR3 is made up of 15 amino acids. Germline V lookup: CDR1 SGHTA, CDR2 FQGTGA. Using reference TRBV7-3 and TRBJ2-5 for the parts outside the CDR3, the full variable domain is GAGVSQTPSNKVTEKGKYVELRCDPISGHTALYWYRQSLGQGPEFLIYFQGTGAADDSGLPNDRFFAVRPEGSVSTLKIQRTERGDSAVYLCASSLEDRVGETQYFGPGTRLLVL.

The chain combines TRBV28 with TRBJ1-2; D is perhaps TRBD1 (5 bases). Germline V gene sequence: CDR1 MDHEN, CDR2 SYDVKM. This CDR3 contains 15 residues. V was shortened by 3 bases and J by 2 bases, with 13 bases between the two germline ends. In DNA, the CDR3 is TGTGCCAGCAGTTTCGGACAAATCCCCAACTATGGCTACACCTTC. This codes for CASSFGQIPNYGYTF.

The gene calls are TRBV7-2 and TRBJ2-7; perhaps D is TRBD1 or TRBD2 (7 bases each). The V end was cut by 1 base, the J end by 6 bases, with 13 bases between. The CDR3 totals 14 residues. Germline CDR1 SGHTA, CDR2 FQGNSA. CDR3 DNA sequence: TGTGCCAGCAGCTTAGTGGCAGGGGGGGGCGAGCAGTACTTC. Amino acid sequence: CASSLVAGGGEQYF.

The chain carries TRBV13 and TRBJ2-5; no reliable D call. Trimming left V 7 bases short and J 7 bases short, with 4 bases between. Germline V gives CDR1 PRHDT, CDR2 FYEKMQ (reference sequence). The CDR3 has 9 residues. The CDR3 DNA reads TGTGCCAGCATTGGGACCCAGTACTTC. Residues: CASIGTQYF.

This clonotype was observed many times. This rearrangement joins TRBV6-1 to TRBJ2-5; TRBD1 aligns across 8 bases. The germline V gene has CDR1 MNHNS and CDR2 SASEGT. This CDR3 is 14 amino acids long. V shed 5 bases, J shed 2 bases, and the junction held 4 bases outside the gene matches. The CDR3 DNA sequence: TGTGCCAGCAGTTGGGACAGGTTACAAGAGACCCAGTACTTC. It specifies CASSWDRLQETQYF.

The V call is TRBV6-5, the J call TRBJ2-3; D gene unclear. V lost 4 bases to trimming and J lost 7 bases, with 12 bases between them. This CDR3 is 13 amino acids long. CDR1 is MNHEY, CDR2 SVGAGI, per germline. The CDR3 coding sequence is TGTGCCAGCAGTTCCCCGTCGCGGAATACGCAGTATTTT. This codes for CASSSPSRNTQYF.